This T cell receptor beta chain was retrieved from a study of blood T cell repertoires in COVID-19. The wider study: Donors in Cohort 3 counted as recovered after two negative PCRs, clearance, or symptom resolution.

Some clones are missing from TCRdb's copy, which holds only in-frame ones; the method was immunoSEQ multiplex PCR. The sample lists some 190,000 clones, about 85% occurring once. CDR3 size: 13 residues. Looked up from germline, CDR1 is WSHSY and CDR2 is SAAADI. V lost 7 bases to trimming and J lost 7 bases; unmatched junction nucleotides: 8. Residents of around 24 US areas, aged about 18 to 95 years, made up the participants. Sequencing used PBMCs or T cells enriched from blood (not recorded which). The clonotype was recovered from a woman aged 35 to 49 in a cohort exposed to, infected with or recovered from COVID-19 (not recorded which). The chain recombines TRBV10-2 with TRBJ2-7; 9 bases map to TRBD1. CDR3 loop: CASTWDRATEQYF. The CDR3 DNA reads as TGCGCCAGCACCTGGGACAGGGCCACGGAGCAGTACTTC.